Given below is one T cell receptor (beta chain) in context. This record belongs to a study of response to subunit inactivated influenza vaccine. TCRdb reanalysed the RT-PCR reads using MiXCR and keeps one entry per CDR3 protein. The sample holds about 540,000 distinct CDR3 sequences, roughly 25% seen once. V lost 3 bases to trimming and J lost 1 base, with 7 bases between them. This CDR3 spans 13 amino acids. In germline, CDR1 is DFQATT, CDR2 SNEGSKA (reference sequence). A further study also used this sample, focusing on T cells expressing NK-cell markers. This second study says: The authors generated TCR beta cDNA through 5'RACE template switching with UMIs. Obtained from sorted CD3+CD56+NKG2C+, CD3+CD56+NKG2C- and CD3+CD56-NKG2C+ T cells were the TCR beta repertoires.

The receptor's source is a man aged 50 to 60 who received an inactivated influenza vaccine. The chain is built from TRBV20-1 and TRBJ1-5; D is unclear. The sample consisted of CD4+ T cells sorted from PBMCs, taken about 11 days after vaccination. CDR3 DNA: TGCAGTGCTAGGGAGGACAGCAATCAGCCCCAGCATTTT. Translation: CSAREDSNQPQHF.